One sample yielded the 5 T cell receptor beta chains listed below, sequenced in a study of vaccination effects on CD4 cells after COVID-19 (dated by TCRdb to about 2022). In the ViraFEST assay, PBMC were stimulated with viral peptide pools, and TCR sequencing was then used to find antigen-specific CD4+ T cell clonotypes based on their expansion. After approximately 11 days of culture, CD4+ T cells were isolated with the EasySep CD4+ T cell isolation kit. Each participant received two doses of an mRNA SARS-CoV-2 vaccine, either BNT162b2 or mRNA-1273. The receptor library was made with the immunoSEQ multiplex PCR assay. In its TCRdb copy, this immuneACCESS table keeps in-frame sequences only and misses some clones. Where compared with another copy, unresolved V genes explain less than half of these, and the others have no known cause. The sample data list tens of thousands of clones, and around 81% of these were observed just once. About 1.2% of the sample belongs to the ten largest clones.

For these receptors, no antigen is known. The sequencing used CD4+ T cells from PBMCs cultured with HCoV-229E spike peptides, collected after COVID-19 vaccination. Per the publication, the cell subset or site label means: HCoV-229E spike overlapping peptide pool stimulation. The source of these receptors is a human donor who received a COVID-19 vaccine.

The chain is built from TRBV6-1 and TRBJ2-5, with D hard to call. V gave up 6 bases and J gave up 1 base, with 6 bases separating them. The CDR3 contains 12 residues. In germline, CDR1 is MNHNS, CDR2 SASEGT. The CDR3 DNA reads TGTGCCAGCAGGGCAGGCCAAGAGACCCAGTACTTC. Its translation is CASRAGQETQYF.

This chain links TRBV14 with TRBJ2-5, with TRBD2 matching 14 bases. The CDR3 is 16 residues long. The trim removed 5 bases at V and 5 bases at J, leaving 7 bases unmatched. CDR1 and CDR2 from the germline V gene are SGHDN and FVKESK. The CDR3 spells CASSDLRTSGGETQYF. The CDR3 region has the DNA TGTGCCAGCAGCGACCTCCGGACTAGCGGGGGGGAGACCCAGTACTTC.

The chain couples TRBV10-1 to TRBJ2-7, with D possibly TRBD1 on 6 matching bases. The V and J ends lost 7 bases and 2 bases respectively, with 12 bases between them. Per the germline V gene, CDR1 is WNHNN and CDR2 is SYGVQD (reference sequence). The CDR3 runs 13 residues. The CDR3 sequence is CASTMGQTYEQYV. The CDR3 DNA follows: TGCGCCAGCACCATGGGACAAACCTACGAGCAGTACGTC.

The V gene is TRBV11-2, the J gene TRBJ2-1; 9 bases align to TRBD1. Germline V gene sequence: CDR1 SGHAT, CDR2 FQNNGV. CDR3 length: 16 amino acids. V lost 5 bases to trimming and J lost 2 bases; unmatched junction nucleotides: 7. The CDR3, as DNA: TGTGCCAGCAGCGCCCGACAGGGGGGGACCTACAATGAGCAGTTCTTC. Translation: CASSARQGGTYNEQFF.

The chain combines TRBV5-1 with TRBJ2-1; D is perhaps TRBD1 or TRBD2 (5 bases each). The CDR3 contains 16 residues. The germline V gene has CDR1 SGHRS and CDR2 YFSETQ. Trimming cost V 2 bases and J 0 bases, with 12 bases left between them. CDR3 sequence (DNA): TGCGCCAGCAGCTTACTGGGACCGAGCTCCTACAATGAGCAGTTCTTC. It translates to CASSLLGPSSYNEQFF.